These 32 T cell receptor beta chains share one sample of origin, sequenced in a study of T cell changes during pregnancy in multiple sclerosis (dated by TCRdb to between 2018 and 2021). Libraries were built with the immunoSEQ multiplex PCR assay. TCRdb provides this immuneACCESS table in a form limited to in-frame rearrangements. Some clones are lacking; in checked studies, under half of them reflect an unresolved V gene, and why the rest are absent is not known. This sample gives about 50,000 clones in total; about 90% of them show up just once. The ten largest clones take up approximately 0.61% of the sample. Material: CD4+ T cells from peripheral blood mononuclear cells, obtained after pregnancy. These TCRs come from a female donor in good health, enrolled as a control in a pregnancy study.

V gene TRBV7-9 combines with J gene TRBJ2-6, with TRBD1 identical over 9 bases. The junction had 8 bases not matched to a gene; V was cut back by 11 bases and J by 0 bases. Germline values: CDR1 SEHNR, CDR2 FQNEAQ (reference sequence). The CDR3 runs to 16 residues. CDR3: CADRTGVSSGANVLTF. The CDR3 region has the DNA TGTGCCGACCGGACAGGGGTCTCCTCTGGGGCCAACGTCCTGACTTTC. The entire variable domain, with the rest obtained from reference TRBV7-9 and TRBJ2-6, is as follows: DTGVSQNPRHKITKRGQNVTFRCDPISEHNRLYWYRQTLGQGPEFLTYFQNEAQLEKSRLLSDRFSAERPKGSFSTLEIQRTEQGDSAMYLCADRTGVSSGANVLTFGAGSRLTVL.

In DNA, the CDR3 is TGTGCCAGCAGTTTGGCGGGGGCCAACTCTGGAAACACCATATATTTT. Translated: CASSLAGANSGNTIYF. The chain carries TRBV28 and TRBJ1-3; D perhaps matches TRBD1 (6 bases). Trimming cost V 3 bases and J 0 bases, with 12 bases left between them. Germline V gives CDR1 MDHEN, CDR2 SYDVKM. CDR3 size: 16 residues.

The rearrangement links TRBV5-1 to TRBJ1-1; 7 bases map to TRBD1. Trimming removed 3 bases from V and 1 base from J; junction bases left unmatched: 6. The CDR3 extends over 15 amino acids. Germline V lookup: CDR1 SGHRS, CDR2 YFSETQ. In DNA, the CDR3 is TGCGCCAGCAGCTCCTCGACAGGGTCGAACACTGAAGCTTTCTTT. This gives the protein CASSSSTGSNTEAFF.

The CDR3 sequence is CAISRENEQFF. The DNA for the CDR3 is TGTGCCATCAGTAGGGAGAATGAGCAGTTCTTC. This sequence joins TRBV10-3 and TRBJ2-1, with a possible D match to TRBD2 (5 bases). CDR1 ENHRY and CDR2 SYGVKD come from the germline V gene. Trimming cost V 5 bases and J 7 bases, with 6 bases left between them. The CDR3 loop spans 11 amino acids.

The gene calls are TRBV5-5 and TRBJ2-1; D remains unclear. The CDR3 spans 14 residues. Germline CDR1 is SGHKS and CDR2 is YYEKEE (reference sequence). Trimming removed 4 bases from V and 3 bases from J, with 11 bases in between. CDR3 nucleotide sequence: TGTGCCAGCAGCAGAGTAGGAGACTACAATGAGCAGTTCTTC. It yields the protein CASSRVGDYNEQFF.

The chain recombines TRBV7-8 with TRBJ2-1; 7 nucleotides agree with TRBD2. The CDR3 extends over 14 amino acids. Trimming took 7 bases from V and 3 from J; bases not matched to a gene: 6. The germline gives CDR1 SGHVS, CDR2 FQNEAQ. CDR3: CASNGRDYYNEQFF. The CDR3 DNA is TGTGCCAGCAATGGACGGGACTACTACAATGAGCAGTTCTTC.

The gene calls are TRBV5-1 and TRBJ2-1; 10 bases are shared with TRBD2. CDR3 length: 15 residues. With 4 bases clipped from V and 9 bases from J, the junction kept 10 bases outside the gene matches. Germline loops: CDR1 SGHRS, CDR2 YFSETQ. The CDR3 DNA reads TGCGCCAGCAGCCCGCTGGGCGCTAGCGGGGGTGAGCAGTTCTTC. Encoded protein: CASSPLGASGGEQFF.

V gene TRBV29-1 combines with J gene TRBJ1-1; no reliable D call. Per the germline V gene, CDR1 is SQVTM and CDR2 is ANQGSEA. The CDR3 runs 12 residues. V dropped 4 bases and J dropped 11 bases, with 17 bases sitting between them. CDR3 DNA sequence: TGCAGCGTTGGAGGAACGACGGCCGAGGCTTTCTTT. This translates into CSVGGTTAEAFF.

J is TRBJ1-2 and V is TRBV5-4; 8 bases are a match to TRBD1. V dropped 4 bases and J dropped 4; count of bases not matched to a gene: 6. Germline V lookup: CDR1 SGHNT, CDR2 YYREEE (reference sequence). This CDR3 comprises 14 residues. Here the CDR3 DNA reads TGTGCCAGCAGCCGTGACAGGGGAACCTATGGCTACACCTTC. It codes for CASSRDRGTYGYTF.

The rearrangement uses TRBV9 and TRBJ1-3, with TRBD1 matching 7 bases. The germline CDR1 and CDR2 sequences are SGDLS and YYNGEE. This CDR3 spans 17 amino acids. J lost 0 bases, V lost 3 bases, and 9 bases had no gene match. The CDR3 region is CASSATGTALSGNTIYF. In DNA form, the CDR3 reads TGTGCCAGCAGCGCCACCGGGACAGCCCTCTCTGGAAACACCATATATTTT. Full variable domain (missing parts from reference TRBV9 and TRBJ1-3): DSGVTQTPKHLITATGQRVTLRCSPRSGDLSVYWYQQSLDQGLQFLIQYYNGEERAKGNILERFSAQQFPDLHSELNLSSLELGDSALYFCASSATGTALSGNTIYFGEGSWLTVV.

The V call is TRBV5-1, the J call TRBJ2-6; D might be TRBD1 (5 bases). V lost 2 bases, J lost 4 bases, and 13 bases lay in between. Germline V CDR1 and CDR2: SGHRS, YFSETQ. The CDR3 is 16 amino acids. This CDR3 is CASSLTRATGANVLTF. DNA of the CDR3: TGCGCCAGCAGCTTAACCAGGGCTACAGGGGCCAACGTCCTGACTTTC. Combining the CDR3 with reference TRBV5-1 and TRBJ2-6 gives the whole variable domain KAGVTQTPRYLIKTRGQQVTLSCSPISGHRSVSWYQQTPGQGLQFLFEYFSETQRNKGNFPGRFSGRQFSNSRSEMNVSTLELGDSALYLCASSLTRATGANVLTFGAGSRLTVL.

V gene TRBV6-6 combines with J gene TRBJ1-1, with D tentatively TRBD1 (5 bases). The V gene's germline CDR1 is MNHNY and CDR2 SVGAGI (reference sequence). This CDR3 has 13 amino acids. The V gene lost 4 bases and the J gene lost 1 base, with 7 bases spanning the gap. The CDR3 loop reads CASSSGENTEAFF. The CDR3 nucleotides are TGTGCCAGCAGTTCGGGGGAGAACACTGAAGCTTTCTTT.

The V gene is TRBV18, the J gene TRBJ2-5, with D unclear. Looked up from germline, CDR1 is KGHSH and CDR2 is LQKENI. The CDR3 covers 13 residues. V lost 3 bases to trimming and J lost 2 bases, with 7 bases between them. The CDR3 nucleotides read TGTGCCAGCTCACCGCCAGGACAAGAGACCCAGTACTTC. Encoded protein: CASSPPGQETQYF. The entire variable domain, with the rest obtained from reference TRBV18 and TRBJ2-5, is as follows: NAGVMQNPRHLVRRRGQEARLRCSPMKGHSHVYWYRQLPEEGLKFMVYLQKENIIDESGMPKERFSAEFPKEGPSILRIQQVVRGDSAAYFCASSPPGQETQYFGPGTRLLVL.

This clone has just one count. The gene calls are TRBV7-9 and TRBJ2-7; the match to TRBD1 covers 8 bases. Germline V gene sequence: CDR1 SEHNR, CDR2 FQNEAQ (reference sequence). This CDR3 is 14 amino acids long. V was pared by 5 bases and J by 4 bases, with 7 bases of the junction left unmatched. The CDR3 nucleotides are TGTGCCAGCAGCCCCGGGACAGGAAGATACGAGCAGTACTTC. This codes for CASSPGTGRYEQYF.

This clone was seen just once. The chain carries TRBV19 and TRBJ1-2, with D maybe TRBD1 (5 bases). The CDR3 totals 14 residues. Germline V gives CDR1 LNHDA, CDR2 SQIVND (reference sequence). V was pared by 4 bases and J by 4 bases, with 13 bases between. The CDR3 loop is CASSTPQAVYGYTF. Written as DNA, the CDR3 is TGTGCCAGTAGTACCCCACAGGCCGTCTATGGCTACACCTTC.

In its sample, this clone was seen once. This chain uses TRBV2 with TRBJ1-1; TRBD1 matches 11 bases. CDR3 size: 15 residues. Germline CDR1 SNHLY, CDR2 FYNNEI. The V segment lost 5 bases and the J segment 4 bases; nucleotides outside the gene matches: 6. CDR3 nucleotides: TGTGCCAGCAGTTTAGACGGGACAGGGGGCACTGAAGCTTTCTTT. Residues: CASSLDGTGGTEAFF.

The chain employs TRBV6-1 and TRBJ1-5, with no clear D. Germline CDR1 MNHNS, CDR2 SASEGT. Trimming left V 7 bases short and J 6 bases short, with 13 bases between. The CDR3 contains 13 residues. The CDR3, as DNA: TGTGCCAGCACCGGACTGGCGGGTCAGCCCCAGCATTTT. Residues: CASTGLAGQPQHF.

The CDR3: CASSLRTGTYEQYF. The CDR3 DNA reads as TGTGCCAGCAGCTTAAGGACAGGGACCTACGAGCAGTACTTC. The V call is TRBV7-9, the J call TRBJ2-7, with 8 bases aligning to TRBD1. CDR1 and CDR2 from the germline V gene are SEHNR and FQNEAQ (reference sequence). The V gene end was trimmed by 2 bases and the J gene end by 2 bases; junction bases not matched to a gene: 2. The CDR3 sequence is 14 residues long.

The chain links TRBV6-5 to TRBJ1-2, with D possibly TRBD1 on 6 matching bases. V dropped 4 bases and J dropped 4 bases, with 10 bases sitting between them. The CDR3 extends over 13 amino acids. CDR1 and CDR2 from the germline V gene are MNHEY and SVGAGI. CDR3 sequence: CASSSGTLYGYTF. In DNA form, the CDR3 reads TGTGCCAGCAGTTCCGGGACACTCTATGGCTACACCTTC.

The V and J genes are TRBV29-1 and TRBJ1-2, with TRBD1 matching 7 bases. J gave up 7 bases and V 5 bases, and 7 bases lay outside the gene matches. CDR1 and CDR2 from the germline V gene are SQVTM and ANQGSEA. The CDR3 is 12 amino acids. The CDR3, as DNA: TGCAGCGTTCAACGGGACAGCGGTGGCTACACCTTC. It is translated as CSVQRDSGGYTF.

This clone was counted once. The J gene is TRBJ2-3, the V gene TRBV5-1; D call uncertain. V lost 5 bases and J lost 0, with 7 bases in between. The CDR3 loop spans 13 amino acids. The V gene's germline CDR1 is SGHRS and CDR2 YFSETQ. The CDR3, as DNA: TGCGCCAGCAGACCGACTAGCACAGATACGCAGTATTTT. Translated: CASRPTSTDTQYF.

The chain links TRBV7-9 to TRBJ1-1; D gene uncertain. The CDR3 contains 14 residues. Germline loops: CDR1 SEHNR, CDR2 FQNEAQ (reference sequence). V shed 5 bases and J shed 0 bases, with 10 bases lying between them. In nucleotides, the CDR3 is TGTGCCAGCAGCCCCGAGGGCATGAACACTGAAGCTTTCTTT. It translates to CASSPEGMNTEAFF.

The chain couples TRBV21-1 to TRBJ1-5. TRBV21-1 has pseudogene status. The CDR3 covers 15 residues. The CDR3 loop reads CASSKVREEDQPQHF. The CDR3 bases are TGTGCCAGCAGCAAAGTGAGGGAGGAAGATCAGCCCCAGCATTTT.

J is TRBJ2-1 and V is TRBV5-4; TRBD2 matches 14 bases. The CDR3 has 15 residues. Germline trimming cut 4 bases from V and 10 bases from J; bases unmatched to any gene: 7. Germline CDR1 reads SGHNT; CDR2 reads YYREEE (reference sequence). The CDR3 spells CASSQGLAGASEQFF. The CDR3 DNA is TGTGCCAGCAGCCAGGGACTAGCGGGAGCATCCGAGCAGTTCTTC.

V is TRBV4-1 and J is TRBJ2-5; TRBD2 matches at 7 bases. CDR1 is MGHRA, CDR2 YSYEKL, per germline. Trimming removed 4 bases from V and 4 bases from J; junction bases left unmatched: 12. The CDR3 runs to 16 residues. The chain's CDR3 is CASSLRGEAGSETQYF. As DNA, the CDR3 is TGCGCCAGCAGCCTCCGGGGGGAGGCGGGGTCAGAGACCCAGTACTTC.

The chain couples TRBV9 to TRBJ2-1; possibly TRBD1 for D (6 bases). V lost 0 bases and J 8 bases, leaving 15 bases between the germline ends. This CDR3 has 15 amino acids. Germline CDR1 and CDR2: SGDLS and YYNGEE. In nucleotides, the CDR3 is TGTGCCAGCAGCGTAGGCCTAGAAGGGACATATGAGCAGTTCTTC. It specifies CASSVGLEGTYEQFF.

The rearrangement uses TRBV5-1 and TRBJ2-2; D is undetermined. Trimming removed 4 bases at V and 6 bases at J, with 4 bases between. The CDR3 sequence is 11 residues long. The germline gives CDR1 SGHRS, CDR2 YFSETQ. CDR3 DNA: TGCGCCAGCAGCCTAGCCGGGGAGCTGTTTTTT. It specifies CASSLAGELFF. The full variable domain, rest sourced from reference TRBV5-1 and TRBJ2-2, is KAGVTQTPRYLIKTRGQQVTLSCSPISGHRSVSWYQQTPGQGLQFLFEYFSETQRNKGNFPGRFSGRQFSNSRSEMNVSTLELGDSALYLCASSLAGELFFGEGSRLTVL.

The chain has TRBV5-1 and TRBJ2-3; 7 bases agree with TRBD2. The CDR3 is made up of 14 amino acids. V was clipped by 1 base and J by 5 bases; unmatched bases: 4. Germline CDR1 is SGHRS and CDR2 is YFSETQ. CDR3 in amino acids: CASSLRTGGDTQYF. CDR3 DNA sequence: TGCGCCAGCAGCTTGAGGACGGGGGGAGATACGCAGTATTTT.

The chain's CDR3 is CASSEPGGGNQPQHF. The CDR3 DNA reads TGTGCCAGCAGTGAACCAGGAGGGGGCAATCAGCCCCAGCATTTT. This rearrangement joins TRBV2 to TRBJ1-5; the D gene is possibly TRBD1 (5 bases). Per the germline V gene, CDR1 is SNHLY and CDR2 is FYNNEI. The CDR3 is made up of 15 amino acids. The ends were cut back, 2 bases at V and 2 bases at J, with 10 bases in the middle.

The chain links TRBV11-2 to TRBJ2-5, with 8 bases fitting TRBD2. This CDR3 comprises 14 residues. CDR1 is SGHAT and CDR2 is FQNNGV in the germline V gene. With 5 bases clipped from V and 3 bases from J, the junction kept 5 bases outside the gene matches. The CDR3 protein is CASSKLAAKETQYF. The CDR3 bases are TGTGCCAGCAGCAAACTAGCGGCTAAAGAGACCCAGTACTTC. The full variable domain, completed using reference TRBV11-2 and TRBJ2-5, is EAGVAQSPRYKIIEKRQSVAFWCNPISGHATLYWYQQILGQGPKLLIQFQNNGVVDDSQLPKDRFSAERLKGVDSTLKIQPAKLEDSAVYLCASSKLAAKETQYFGPGTRLLVL.

The chain employs TRBV28 and TRBJ1-5; TRBD1 aligns across 7 bases. Per the germline V gene, CDR1 is MDHEN and CDR2 is SYDVKM. The V and J ends lost 1 base and 4 bases, in that order; junction bases with no gene match: 4. CDR3 size: 15 residues. CDR3 in DNA: TGTGCCAGCAGTTTATCGCCCAGGGGGAATCAGCCCCAGCATTTT. It codes for CASSLSPRGNQPQHF.

This chain joins TRBV27 and TRBJ2-3; 8 bases are a match to TRBD2. J gave up 1 base and V 3 bases, and 3 bases lay outside the gene matches. This CDR3 has 15 residues. CDR1 and CDR2 (germline): MNHEY, SMNVEV (reference sequence). The CDR3 sequence is CASSLGAGGTDTQYF. CDR3 nucleotides: TGTGCCAGCAGTTTGGGAGCGGGGGGCACAGATACGCAGTATTTT.